One sample yielded the 6 T cell receptor beta chains listed below, sequenced in a study of technical replicates of blood from a handful of donors. This table comes from immunoSEQ multiplex PCR, and its TCRdb copy is limited to in-frame clones, with some not included. The sample records approximately 81,000 clones, about 94% being singletons. Sequenced: T cells isolated from PBMCs. These receptors were taken from a human donor in good health.

V gene TRBV29-1 combines with J gene TRBJ2-6; a weak D match, TRBD2 (6 bases). V lost 4 bases to trimming and J lost 4 bases, with 11 bases between them. Germline lookup yields CDR1 SQVTM and CDR2 ANQGSEA. CDR3 length equals 14 residues. CDR3 amino acids: CSVAEGLGANVLTF. The CDR3 DNA follows: TGCAGCGTTGCGGAGGGGCTGGGGGCCAACGTCCTGACTTTC.

The chain links TRBV4-3 to TRBJ1-2, with no clear D. Germline V CDR1 and CDR2: LGHNA, YSLEER. The CDR3 covers 15 residues. V shed 1 base and J shed 2 bases, with 11 bases lying between them. The CDR3 bases are TGCGCCAGCAGCCAAGCCCGGCAGGTCAACTATGGCTACACCTTC. Translation: CASSQARQVNYGYTF.

V and J are TRBV5-5 and TRBJ2-1; the match to TRBD2 covers 9 bases. Germline CDR1 reads SGHKS; CDR2 reads YYEKEE (reference sequence). V was clipped by 3 bases and J by 6 bases; unmatched bases: 10. This CDR3 comprises 16 residues. The CDR3: CASSWISGSFGNEQFF. The DNA for the CDR3 is TGTGCCAGCAGCTGGATTAGCGGGAGTTTCGGCAATGAGCAGTTCTTC.

CDR3 in DNA: TGTGCCAGCAGCTTGGAACAGGGGAGCACTGAAGCTTTCTTT. This gives the protein CASSLEQGSTEAFF. The J gene is TRBJ1-1, the V gene TRBV5-6; 7 bases map to TRBD1. With 0 bases clipped from V and 4 bases from J, the junction kept 3 bases outside the gene matches. CDR1 is SGHDT, CDR2 YYEEEE, per germline. The CDR3 runs 14 residues.

V gene TRBV4-3 combines with J gene TRBJ1-1; no reliable D call. V shed 4 bases and J shed 3 bases, with 15 bases lying between them. Germline CDR1 LGHNA, CDR2 YSLEER. CDR3 length: 15 amino acids. CDR3 loop: CASSRFIAEDTEAFF. The CDR3 DNA sequence: TGCGCCAGCAGCCGCTTTATTGCTGAGGACACTGAAGCTTTCTTT.

This clone has only one observation. The chain uses TRBV4-1 and TRBJ2-5, with D tentatively TRBD2 (5 bases). The CDR3 loop spans 15 amino acids. Germline CDR1 reads MGHRA; CDR2 reads YSYEKL. V was clipped by 0 bases and J by 6 bases, with 14 bases between them. The CDR3 DNA is TGCGCCAGCAGCCAAGAATACACCTGGGAGAAGACCCAGTACTTC. Encoded protein: CASSQEYTWEKTQYF.